This T cell receptor (beta chain) emerged from a study of Graves' ophthalmopathy and Graves' hyperthyroidism. CDR3 regions of TCR beta were amplified from RNA transcripts. The first round was an RT-PCR with HTBI primers, and the second round was a multiplex PCR. TCRdb itself ran the multiplex PCR reads through MiXCR, one entry per CDR3 protein. The sample has about 220,000 distinct CDR3 sequences, approximately 21% seen once; the top ten hold about 40%. About this clonotype itself: The antigen is not known.

Researchers turned away patients with other autoimmune diseases, uncontrolled infections, pregnancy or lactation. The study's findings and limits: Most expanded clonotypes from thyroid (those above 0.001 frequency) were also found in blood.

Germline V gene sequence: CDR1 SGHTA, CDR2 FQGTGA. The CDR3 extends over 15 amino acids. V dropped 1 base and J dropped 0 bases, with 7 bases sitting between them. The sequence was collected from a woman between 45 and 60 years old with Graves' ophthalmopathy. The chain combines TRBV7-3 with TRBJ2-1; D is possibly TRBD1 (5 bases). Input material: peripheral blood. DNA of the CDR3: TGTGCCAGCAGCTTAAGCAGGGACTCCTACAATGAGCAGTTCTTC. It codes for CASSLSRDSYNEQFF.